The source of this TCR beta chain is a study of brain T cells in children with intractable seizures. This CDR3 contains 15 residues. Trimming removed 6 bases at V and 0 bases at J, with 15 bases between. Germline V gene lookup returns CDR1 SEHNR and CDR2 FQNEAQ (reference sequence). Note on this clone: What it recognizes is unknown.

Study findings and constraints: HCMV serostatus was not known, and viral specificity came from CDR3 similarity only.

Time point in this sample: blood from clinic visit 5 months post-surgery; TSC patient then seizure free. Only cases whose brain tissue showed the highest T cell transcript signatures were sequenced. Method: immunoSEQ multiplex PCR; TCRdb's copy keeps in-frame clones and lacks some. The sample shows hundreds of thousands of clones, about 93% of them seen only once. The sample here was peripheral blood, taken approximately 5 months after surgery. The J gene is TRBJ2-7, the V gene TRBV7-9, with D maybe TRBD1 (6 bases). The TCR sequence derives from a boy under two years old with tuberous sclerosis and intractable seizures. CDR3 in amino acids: CASRPRDTNSYEQYF. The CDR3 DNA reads TGTGCCAGCAGGCCCCGGGACACCAACTCCTACGAGCAGTACTTC. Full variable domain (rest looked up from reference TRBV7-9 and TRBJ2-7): DTGVSQNPRHKITKRGQNVTFRCDPISEHNRLYWYRQTLGQGPEFLTYFQNEAQLEKSRLLSDRFSAERPKGSFSTLEIQRTEQGDSAMYLCASRPRDTNSYEQYFGPGTRLTVT.